The sequence of this T cell receptor beta chain was determined in a study of cytomegalovirus exposure and HLA in healthy donors. From germline, CDR1 is MNHEY and CDR2 SVGAGI. Deletions cut 5 bases from V and 6 bases from J, with 19 bases between. This CDR3 region has 15 residues. This PCR relied on a set of 60 Vbeta primers and 13 Jbeta primers. This table comes from immunoSEQ multiplex PCR, and its TCRdb copy is limited to in-frame clones, with some not included. The sample consists of over 150,000 clones, 80% of them appearing once. The TCR comes from a woman between 45 and 60 years old in good health and CMV-seropositive. The sample taken for sequencing was PBMCs. The chain combines TRBV6-5 with TRBJ1-2; TRBD1 might be the D (5 bases). CDR3 in amino acids: CASSVSQPFRDGYTF. CDR3 in DNA: TGTGCCAGCAGTGTGTCCCAGCCTTTCAGGGATGGCTACACCTTC.